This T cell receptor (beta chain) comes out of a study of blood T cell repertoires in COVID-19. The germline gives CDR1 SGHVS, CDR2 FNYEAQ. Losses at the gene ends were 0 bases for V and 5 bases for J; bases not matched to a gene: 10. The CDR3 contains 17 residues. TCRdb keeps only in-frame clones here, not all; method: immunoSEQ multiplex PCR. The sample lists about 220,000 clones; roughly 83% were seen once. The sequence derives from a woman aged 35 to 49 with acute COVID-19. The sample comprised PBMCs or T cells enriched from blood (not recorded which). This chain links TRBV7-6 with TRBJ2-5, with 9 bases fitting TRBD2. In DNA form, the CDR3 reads TGTGCCAGCAGCTTAGCGCCTTCAGCGGGGGGATTCGAGACCCAGTACTTC. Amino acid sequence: CASSLAPSAGGFETQYF.